The rows below give T cell receptor beta chains drawn from one sample of a study of vaccination and CD4 T cells after COVID-19. Their specific antigens are unknown. One entry per CDR3 protein results from TCRdb running MiXCR on the PCR reads. The profile shows over 15,000 distinct CDR3 sequences, just under 55% of them singletons. The sequenced sample consisted of CD4+ T cells from blood, cultured in vitro. These receptors all come from a human donor who had recovered from COVID-19. Both conserved end residues are part of each CDR3. D genes are given only for firm matches. Clone size appears in some rows only: once, few, many, or a class for an expanded clone.

J gene: TRBJ2-1
D gene: TRBD2
clone size: once
V gene: TRBV20-1
CDR3 protein: CSARNPSGTSMNEQFF
CDR3 DNA: TGCAGTGCTAGAAATCCCTCCGGGACTAGTATGAATGAGCAGTTCTTC

J gene: TRBJ1-1
D gene: NA
clone size: NA
V gene: TRBV5-1
CDR3 protein: CASALEATEAFF
CDR3 DNA: TGCGCCAGCGCCCTGGAGGCCACTGAAGCTTTCTTT

J gene: TRBJ1-1
D gene: NA
clone size: few
V gene: TRBV6-1
CDR3 protein: CASSDGTVNTEAFF
CDR3 DNA: TGTGCCAGCAGCGACGGGACGGTGAACACTGAAGCTTTCTTT

J gene: TRBJ2-7
D gene: NA
clone size: few
V gene: TRBV11-2
CDR3 protein: CASSPSNIEQYF
CDR3 DNA: TGTGCCAGCAGCCCCTCCAATATCGAGCAGTACTTC

J gene: TRBJ2-2
D gene: NA
clone size: NA
V gene: TRBV7-8
CDR3 protein: CASSSFSGYPGELFF
CDR3 DNA: TGTGCCAGCAGCTCATTTTCAGGGTATCCCGGGGAGCTGTTTTTT

J gene: TRBJ1-5
D gene: TRBD1
clone size: NA
V gene: TRBV12-3/TRBV12-4
CDR3 protein: CASSFSGGNQPQHF
CDR3 DNA: TGTGCCAGCAGTTTCTCAGGGGGTAATCAGCCCCAGCATTTT

J gene: TRBJ2-7
D gene: TRBD2
clone size: large
V gene: TRBV7-3
CDR3 protein: CASSLSPLAGLSYEQYF
CDR3 DNA: TGTGCCAGCAGCTTAAGCCCACTAGCGGGGCTCTCCTACGAGCAGTACTTC

J gene: TRBJ2-5
D gene: NA
clone size: NA
V gene: TRBV20-1
CDR3 protein: CSARGVNQETQYF
CDR3 DNA: TGCAGTGCTAGAGGAGTGAATCAAGAGACCCAGTACTTC

J gene: TRBJ2-5
D gene: TRBD1
clone size: few
V gene: TRBV5-1
CDR3 protein: CASSPTTGTIQETQYF
CDR3 DNA: TGCGCCAGCAGCCCTACGACAGGGACCATCCAAGAGACCCAGTACTTC

J gene: TRBJ2-7
D gene: NA
clone size: NA
V gene: TRBV5-8
CDR3 protein: CASSPPWTVSYEQYF
CDR3 DNA: TGTGCCAGCAGCCCCCCCTGGACAGTCTCCTACGAGCAGTACTTC

J gene: TRBJ1-6
D gene: TRBD1
clone size: NA
V gene: TRBV19
CDR3 protein: CASSIRQGSSYNSPLHF
CDR3 DNA: TGTGCCAGTAGTATCCGACAGGGGAGCTCCTATAATTCACCCCTCCACTTT

J gene: TRBJ2-1
D gene: TRBD2
clone size: NA
V gene: TRBV7-8
CDR3 protein: CASSSSPSGRALQGNEQFF
CDR3 DNA: TGTGCCAGCAGCTCCTCCCCTAGCGGGAGGGCCCTACAGGGCAATGAGCAGTTCTTC

J gene: TRBJ1-3
D gene: TRBD1
clone size: few
V gene: TRBV7-3
CDR3 protein: CASSSGQSGNTIYF
CDR3 DNA: TGTGCCAGCAGCTCGGGACAGTCTGGAAACACCATATATTTT

J gene: TRBJ1-4
D gene: TRBD1
clone size: NA
V gene: TRBV3-1
CDR3 protein: CASSKEGQATNEKLFF
CDR3 DNA: TGTGCCAGCAGCAAAGAAGGACAGGCAACTAATGAAAAACTGTTTTTT

J gene: TRBJ2-1
D gene: NA
clone size: NA
V gene: TRBV11-2
CDR3 protein: CASSARGLKNEQFF
CDR3 DNA: TGTGCCAGCAGCGCAAGGGGCTTGAAGAATGAGCAGTTCTTC

J gene: TRBJ1-2
D gene: TRBD1
clone size: NA
V gene: TRBV5-1
CDR3 protein: CASTPGTDNYGYTF
CDR3 DNA: TGCGCCAGCACCCCCGGGACAGATAACTATGGCTACACCTTC

J gene: TRBJ1-5
D gene: TRBD1
clone size: NA
V gene: TRBV27
CDR3 protein: CASRKTGTGVQPQHF
CDR3 DNA: TGTGCCAGCAGAAAGACCGGGACAGGGGTCCAGCCCCAGCATTTT

J gene: TRBJ2-1
D gene: TRBD2
clone size: NA
V gene: TRBV20-1
CDR3 protein: CSAASGSSEQFF
CDR3 DNA: TGCAGTGCCGCTAGCGGGAGTAGTGAGCAGTTCTTC

J gene: TRBJ2-7
D gene: NA
clone size: NA
V gene: TRBV24-1
CDR3 protein: CATSENHAGRYEQYF
CDR3 DNA: TGTGCCACCAGTGAAAACCATGCAGGGAGGTACGAGCAGTACTTC

J gene: TRBJ1-5
D gene: NA
clone size: NA
V gene: TRBV12-3/TRBV12-4
CDR3 protein: CASRRTGMGQPQHF
CDR3 DNA: TGTGCCAGCAGACGCACAGGGATGGGTCAGCCCCAGCATTTT

J gene: TRBJ1-5
D gene: NA
clone size: NA
V gene: TRBV10-2
CDR3 protein: CASRPSIRDNQPQHF
CDR3 DNA: TGCGCCAGCCGCCCCTCGATCCGGGACAATCAGCCCCAGCATTTT

J gene: TRBJ2-1
D gene: TRBD2
clone size: NA
V gene: TRBV20-1
CDR3 protein: CSARRLAGTYNEQFF
CDR3 DNA: TGCAGTGCTAGAAGGCTAGCGGGAACATACAATGAGCAGTTCTTC

J gene: TRBJ1-2
D gene: NA
clone size: NA
V gene: TRBV12-3/TRBV12-4
CDR3 protein: CASSFSQIFSYGYTF
CDR3 DNA: TGTGCCAGCAGTTTCTCCCAGATCTTTAGCTATGGCTACACCTTC

J gene: TRBJ1-2
D gene: NA
clone size: NA
V gene: TRBV2
CDR3 protein: CASTTDFRGYTF
CDR3 DNA: TGTGCCAGCACGACGGACTTCAGGGGCTACACCTTC

J gene: TRBJ2-5
D gene: TRBD1
clone size: NA
V gene: TRBV10-1
CDR3 protein: CASSPSTGVETQYF
CDR3 DNA: TGCGCCAGCAGTCCTTCGACAGGGGTTGAGACCCAGTACTTC

J gene: TRBJ1-6
D gene: NA
clone size: few
V gene: TRBV11-2
CDR3 protein: CASSFLRAFNSPLHF
CDR3 DNA: TGTGCCAGCAGCTTCCTGCGGGCTTTTAATTCACCCCTCCACTTT

J gene: TRBJ2-1
D gene: TRBD1
clone size: NA
V gene: TRBV7-2
CDR3 protein: CASSWGRGRWNEQFF
CDR3 DNA: TGTGCCAGCAGCTGGGGAAGGGGGCGCTGGAATGAGCAGTTCTTC

J gene: TRBJ2-1
D gene: NA
clone size: NA
V gene: TRBV5-1
CDR3 protein: CASSLVGADEQFF
CDR3 DNA: TGCGCCAGCAGCTTGGTCGGAGCTGATGAGCAGTTCTTC